This passage covers 25 T cell receptor beta chains from one sample sequenced in a study of cytomegalovirus exposure and HLA in healthy donors (dated by TCRdb to 2016 to 2017). Receptor amplification or capture employed the immunoSEQ multiplex PCR assay. For the multiplex PCR, a mixture combining 60 forward primers for TCR Vbeta segments and 13 reverse primers for TCR Jbeta segments was used. TCRdb carries this immuneACCESS record with in-frame sequences only. Its versions omit some clonotypes, under half of them owing to an unresolved V gene in the studies checked, with the rest unexplained. Here the sample has approximately 160,000 clones; about 76% occur a single time. Around 7% of the sample lies in the top ten. Sequencing was carried out using PBMCs. These receptor sequences come from a male donor in good health and CMV-seropositive.

The J gene is TRBJ1-1, the V gene TRBV6-5; D is undetermined. Germline V gene sequence: CDR1 MNHEY, CDR2 SVGAGI. The V end was cut by 10 bases, the J end by 1 base, with 19 bases between. The CDR3 spans 15 residues. The CDR3 bases are TGTGCCACCCCTCCCAAGGACTCGAAGAACACTGAAGCTTTCTTT. Translating it yields CATPPKDSKNTEAFF.

The chain combines TRBV30 with TRBJ1-2; a possible D gene is TRBD1 (5 bases). The CDR3 runs 16 residues. CDR1 is GTSNPN and CDR2 is SVGIG in the germline V gene (reference sequence). Trimming took 2 bases from V and 2 from J, leaving 18 bases between them. This CDR3 reads CAWSRWRTTKNYGYTF. The DNA for the CDR3 is TGTGCCTGGAGTCGTTGGCGGACAACCAAGAACTATGGCTACACCTTC.

The rearrangement links TRBV9 to TRBJ2-3; tentatively, D is TRBD2 (7 bases). The germline V and J ends were trimmed by 7 bases and 6 bases, with 18 bases remaining between them. The CDR3 length is 14 residues. CDR1 and CDR2 from the germline V gene are SGDLS and YYNGEE. The CDR3 loop is CASGGGGPTDTQYF. As DNA, the CDR3 is TGTGCCAGCGGTGGGGGGGGGCCGACGGATACGCAGTATTTT.

The chain is built from TRBV5-1 and TRBJ2-7; 9 bases fit TRBD1. This CDR3 is built from 13 residues. Trimming removed 6 bases from V and 6 bases from J; junction bases left unmatched: 7. CDR1 and CDR2 (germline): SGHRS, YFSETQ. CDR3: CASNLDRGAEQYF. The CDR3 region has the DNA TGCGCCAGCAACCTGGACAGGGGCGCCGAGCAGTACTTC. The full variable domain, completed using reference TRBV5-1 and TRBJ2-7, is KAGVTQTPRYLIKTRGQQVTLSCSPISGHRSVSWYQQTPGQGLQFLFEYFSETQRNKGNFPGRFSGRQFSNSRSEMNVSTLELGDSALYLCASNLDRGAEQYFGPGTRLTVT.

This clone was seen only once. This sequence joins TRBV9 and TRBJ1-2; perhaps TRBD1 as D (6 bases). Germline CDR1 SGDLS, CDR2 YYNGEE. This CDR3 contains 14 residues. Trimming left V 5 bases short and J 4 bases short, with 15 bases between. The CDR3 sequence is CASSSSRTVYGYTF. The CDR3 bases are TGTGCCAGCAGTTCAAGCCGGACAGTCTATGGCTACACCTTC.

Turning to this clone: The junction differs from germline at one of its ends, possibly a read error. This sequence joins TRBV7-9 and TRBJ2-1, with 9 positions matching TRBD2. This CDR3 spans 15 amino acids. Germline V lookup: CDR1 SEHNR, CDR2 FQNEAQ (reference sequence). CDR3 sequence (DNA): TGTTCCAGCAGCTTAGTGGGACTAGCAGGGAATGAGCAGTTCTTC. Translating gives CSSSLVGLAGNEQFF.

This clone has more than one count but fewer than ten. The genes are TRBV6-6 and TRBJ1-1, with D perhaps TRBD1 (6 bases). Per germline, CDR1 MNHNY and CDR2 SVGAGI (reference sequence). Trimming shortened V by 7 bases and J by 1 base, and 13 bases separated the two germline ends. This CDR3 is 14 amino acids long. The DNA of the CDR3 is TGTGCCAGCATCAAATTACAGGGGAACACTGAAGCTTTCTTT. Residues: CASIKLQGNTEAFF.

The chain couples TRBV2 to TRBJ2-7; D is uncertain. The CDR3 is 14 amino acids. V lost 3 bases and J 1 base, leaving 10 bases between the germline ends. The germline gives CDR1 SNHLY, CDR2 FYNNEI. The CDR3 region is CASSESRLSYEQYF. As DNA, the CDR3 is TGTGCCAGCAGTGAGTCCAGGTTATCCTACGAGCAGTACTTC.

The chain employs TRBV4-1 and TRBJ2-2, with a possible D match to TRBD1 (6 bases). Germline CDR1 and CDR2: MGHRA and YSYEKL. The ends were cut back, 1 base at V and 6 bases at J, with 12 bases in the middle. The CDR3 extends over 15 amino acids. The CDR3 DNA reads as TGCGCCAGCAGCCAAGCGCGACAGGTCTCCGGGGAGCTGTTTTTT. Amino acid sequence: CASSQARQVSGELFF.

The CDR3 spells CASSPSYSLSGEKLFF. In nucleotides, the CDR3 is TGTGCCAGCTCACCTTCCTACTCCCTCTCGGGGGAAAAACTGTTTTTT. The chain has TRBV18 and TRBJ1-4; D is unclear. Trimming took off 3 bases at V and 8 bases at J, with 19 bases between the two ends. This CDR3 is built from 16 residues. Germline V gives CDR1 KGHSH, CDR2 LQKENI.

The V and J genes are TRBV7-6 and TRBJ2-2, with TRBD1 matching 7 bases. The trim removed 5 bases at V and 7 bases at J, leaving 7 bases unmatched. Germline-derived CDR1 and CDR2 are SGHVS and FNYEAQ. This CDR3 is built from 14 residues. CDR3 protein: CASSEGGEVGELFF. In DNA form, the CDR3 reads TGTGCCAGCAGCGAAGGGGGCGAGGTCGGGGAGCTGTTTTTT.

This chain connects TRBV5-1 to TRBJ2-7, with 7 bases lining up with TRBD2. Germline lookup yields CDR1 SGHRS and CDR2 YFSETQ. V was clipped by 0 bases and J by 2 bases; unmatched bases: 2. CDR3 size: 14 residues. CDR3 sequence reads: CASSLVAGPYEQYF. The CDR3 DNA reads TGCGCCAGCAGCTTGGTAGCGGGCCCCTACGAGCAGTACTTC.

This clone has only one observation. The J gene is TRBJ1-5, the V gene TRBV9, with D possibly TRBD1 on 6 matching bases. This CDR3 spans 15 amino acids. Germline V lookup: CDR1 SGDLS, CDR2 YYNGEE. The V gene lost 0 bases and the J gene lost 2 bases, with 9 bases spanning the gap. CDR3 nucleotides: TGTGCCAGCAGCGTAGGGGCAGGGGGCAATCAGCCCCAGCATTTT. Protein sequence: CASSVGAGGNQPQHF.

This clone has a single count. CDR3 protein: CAWRIGRNEKLFF. CDR3 coding DNA: TGTGCCTGGAGGATTGGGCGTAATGAAAAACTGTTTTTT. The V call is TRBV30, the J call TRBJ1-4; D not resolved. V was cut by 3 bases and J by 4 bases, with 9 bases left in between. The CDR3 covers 13 residues. Germline V gene lookup returns CDR1 GTSNPN and CDR2 SVGIG (reference sequence).

This chain joins TRBV5-4 and TRBJ2-3; 11 bases agree with TRBD2. CDR3 length: 17 residues. CDR1 is SGHNT and CDR2 is YYREEE in the germline V gene (reference sequence). The V gene end was trimmed by 3 bases and the J gene end by 8 bases; junction bases not matched to a gene: 14. CDR3 coding DNA: TGTGCCAGCAGCTCCCCCCATAGCGGGGGGGCCTGGGGTACGCAGTATTTT. Its translation: CASSSPHSGGAWGTQYF.

The chain is built from TRBV7-2 and TRBJ2-2; TRBD1 is a possible D gene (5 bases). With 10 bases removed from V and 9 bases from J, the gap between germline ends came to 18 bases. Germline assignment: CDR1 SGHTA and CDR2 FQGNSA. This CDR3 spans 13 amino acids. CDR3 amino acids: CATANGAGRELFF. For the CDR3, the DNA is TGTGCCACCGCCAATGGGGCTGGAAGGGAGCTGTTTTTT.

This chain connects TRBV30 to TRBJ1-4, with D possibly TRBD1 on 6 matching bases. Germline V gives CDR1 GTSNPN, CDR2 SVGIG (reference sequence). The CDR3 sequence is 13 residues long. V was trimmed by 3 bases and J by 4 bases, leaving 9 bases between them. In DNA, the CDR3 is TGTGCCTGGAGCGGGGGGCTTAATGAAAAACTGTTTTTT. Protein product: CAWSGGLNEKLFF.

The chain joins TRBV5-1 to TRBJ2-1, with TRBD1 identical over 8 bases. Germline V lookup: CDR1 SGHRS, CDR2 YFSETQ. V lost 2 bases and J lost 4; bases outside the gene matches: 5. The CDR3 runs 15 residues. The CDR3 region has the DNA TGCGCCAGCAGCTTACAGGGGGGCCTATACAATGAGCAGTTCTTC. This codes for CASSLQGGLYNEQFF.

The chain couples TRBV12-5 to TRBJ2-7; TRBD1 matches 9 bases. The V and J ends lost 0 bases and 2 bases, in that order; junction bases with no gene match: 8. The length of the CDR3 is 17 residues. Germline V gene data show CDR1 as LGHNT and CDR2 as FRNRAP. CDR3 amino acids: CASGLVVTGTGTYEQYF. The CDR3 DNA reads as TGTGCTAGTGGTTTGGTAGTAACAGGGACAGGGACCTACGAGCAGTACTTC.

The J gene is TRBJ1-1, the V gene TRBV6-1; a possible D gene is TRBD1 (6 bases). Trimming removed 2 bases at V and 7 bases at J, with 11 bases between. Germline V lookup: CDR1 MNHNS, CDR2 SASEGT. This CDR3 has 13 residues. CDR3 sequence (DNA): TGTGCCAGCAGTGAATTAAGGGGGGGTGAAGCTTTCTTT. As protein: CASSELRGGEAFF.

The chain is built from TRBV5-6 and TRBJ2-5, with 10 bases identical to TRBD2. CDR3 length: 16 residues. V lost 0 bases, J lost 0 bases, and 2 bases stayed unmatched. The germline V gene encodes CDR1 SGHDT and CDR2 YYEEEE. Here the CDR3 reads CASSLDLAGDQETQYF. CDR3 sequence (DNA): TGTGCCAGCAGCTTGGACCTAGCGGGGGACCAAGAGACCCAGTACTTC.

V gene TRBV6-4 combines with J gene TRBJ2-1, with 7 bases lining up with TRBD1. Germline V gene sequence: CDR1 MRHNA, CDR2 SNTAGT. The CDR3 extends over 15 amino acids. V shed 4 bases and J 4 bases; nucleotides not matched to a gene: 7. The CDR3 sequence is CASSADRETYNEQFF. The CDR3 nucleotides read TGTGCCAGCAGTGCCGACAGGGAGACTTACAATGAGCAGTTCTTC.

This clone has a single count. The CDR3 sequence: CASSEAWTGGGEQYF. The CDR3 region has the DNA TGTGCCAGCAGTGAAGCCTGGACAGGGGGCGGCGAGCAGTACTTC. V is TRBV6-1 and J is TRBJ2-7; TRBD1 matches at 11 bases. The CDR3 sequence is 15 residues long. Germline CDR1 is MNHNS and CDR2 is SASEGT. Losses at the gene ends were 0 bases for V and 6 bases for J; bases not matched to a gene: 4.

This clone came up once. The chain links TRBV15 to TRBJ2-7; 9 bases are shared with TRBD2. Germline-derived CDR1 and CDR2 are LNHNV and YYDKDF (reference sequence). This CDR3 region has 16 residues. V gave up 1 base and J gave up 4 bases; unmatched junction bases: 8. CDR3 loop: CATSRGGRGGWYEQYF. CDR3 bases: TGTGCCACCAGCAGAGGTGGGCGGGGGGGCTGGTACGAGCAGTACTTC.

V gene TRBV18 combines with J gene TRBJ2-5; 13 bases are shared with TRBD2. Unmatched junction bases numbered 9, after V lost 6 bases and J lost 2 bases. This CDR3 region has 17 residues. Germline CDR1 KGHSH, CDR2 LQKENI. Written as DNA, the CDR3 is TGTGCCAGCTCTCGGGCCCCGGGACTAGCGGGACAAGAGACCCAGTACTTC. It codes for CASSRAPGLAGQETQYF.